A selection of T cell receptor beta chains follows, all from one sample in a study of shared clonotypes between healthy human individuals. Libraries were prepared by immunoSEQ multiplex PCR; TCRdb keeps only in-frame clonotypes and omits some of them. The sample holds about 1.1 million clones, around three quarters seen once. The sequencing input was memory CD4+ T cells from PBMCs. These receptor sequences come from a man aged 18 to 29 in good health. Some clones in this sample may be carry-over from other donors' samples. CDR3s include the opening cysteine and the closing phenylalanine or tryptophan. Clone size, where shown, is once, few, many, or a class for clones that have expanded.

abundance	v_gene	j_gene	CDR3aa
NA	TRBV7-3	TRBJ2-3	CASSFTDRDTQYF
once	TRBV28	TRBJ1-1	CATRYTEAFF
NA	TRBV9	TRBJ2-2	CASSAITGTGGTGELFF
NA	TRBV5-5	TRBJ2-5	CASSRRGLGETQYF
NA	TRBV30	TRBJ2-5	CAWSGRVGETQYF
NA	TRBV18	TRBJ2-3	CASSPTSSATDTQYF
few	TRBV4-1	TRBJ2-3	CASSQDWGGLQYF
many	TRBV28	TRBJ1-5	CASSLLSGTSNQPQHF
NA	TRBV7-3	TRBJ2-1	CASSLNRGLFNEQFF
few	TRBV19	TRBJ2-2	CASAHLASTGELFF
NA	TRBV4-1	TRBJ2-3	CASAGQGVTPDTQYF
many	TRBV25-1	TRBJ2-5	CASRTGTTGRETQYF
NA	TRBV5-1	TRBJ2-7	CASSYQTRGGYEQYF
NA	TRBV5-1	TRBJ1-2	CASSSQGGQASSLYGYTF
NA	TRBV7-9	TRBJ2-5	CASSPRGPQETQYF
once	TRBV28	TRBJ2-4	CASSSLGQGSKNIQYF
NA	TRBV6-1	TRBJ1-2	CASSPPTDYGYTF
NA	TRBV7-9	TRBJ2-1	CASTELEKGNEQFF
NA	TRBV28	TRBJ2-3	CASSGGLAASTDTQYF
NA	TRBV7-2	TRBJ2-1	CASSETGVGHNEQFF
NA	TRBV7-9	TRBJ1-5	CASSLGQAFNQPQHF
NA	TRBV21-1	TRBJ2-1	CASSTRAGGCYNEQFF
NA	TRBV10-3	TRBJ1-1	CAISVGSNTEAFF
NA	TRBV29-1	TRBJ1-2	CSVDETGQGLYGYTF
NA	TRBV7-2	TRBJ2-7	CASSRRTGLPSYEQYF
NA	TRBV27	TRBJ1-5	CASKQGAAKNQPQHF
NA	TRBV7-3	TRBJ1-5	CASSLTGIFLRGNQPQHF
NA	TRBV11-1	TRBJ2-7	CASSPTTGLADFYEQYF
NA	TRBV9	TRBJ1-4	CASSVGGLGVGEKLFF
few	TRBV27	TRBJ2-7	CASSLSGTLYEQYF
NA	TRBV28	TRBJ1-1	CATSSYVQGRTEAFF
NA	TRBV7-9	TRBJ1-6	CASSIQVGSPLHF
many	TRBV27	TRBJ1-2	CASRNARVSHGYTF
NA	TRBV5-6	TRBJ2-1	CASSLILAGGPDEQFF
NA	TRBV5-1	TRBJ2-1	CASSWGDSINEQFF
NA	TRBV4-3	TRBJ2-1	CASSQVMGEQFF
NA	TRBV6-6	TRBJ2-7	CASSSGSSYQQYF
NA	TRBV7-6	TRBJ2-3	CATGSGRAGSTDTQYF
NA	TRBV7-2	TRBJ2-5	CASSSRTSGQETQYF
NA	TRBV7-2	TRBJ1-2	CASSLVQNYGYTF
NA	TRBV20-1	TRBJ1-2	CRAFGPYGYTF
NA	TRBV28	TRBJ1-1	CASSSGQGAEAFF